This paragraph reports one T cell receptor (beta chain). No antigen is known for it. The sample holds no much larger clone one base away, and base qualities are not on file. Per the germline V gene (reference sequence), SEHNR is the CDR1 and FQNEAQ is the CDR2. Trimming takes 5 bases off V and 3 bases off J; junction bases not matched to a gene: 2. The CDR3 contains 15 residues, cysteine and phenylalanine counted. This entry keeps only the CDR3 DNA: 45 bases, framed from base 1. The sample originates from a study of blood T cell repertoires in COVID-19 (dated by TCRdb to between 2020 and 2021). Turning to the overall study: Samples from collaborators originated in the United States, Italy and Spain and spanned both the acute and convalescent phases of COVID-19. The material from the prospective study consisted of cDNA or gDNA derived from T cells, B-cell-depleted T cells, or PBMCs. Deeply sampled blood TCRbeta repertoires from subjects exposed to, actively infected with, or recovered from COVID-19 were included in the dataset. A freely available public database, intended as a resource for researchers studying the immune response to SARS-CoV-2, is where the repertoires were released. Samples came from the ongoing ImmuneRACE study (first 160 participants) plus 1,254 subjects from 6 global collaborators. Sample metadata almost always included a de-identified subject ID, COVID-19 status, age in years and sex. Where available, HLA class I and class II types were obtained from metadata supplied by the sample provider rather than from assay-based typing. General study outcomes and caveats: How much clinical and demographic metadata was included differed by source and by participant, and the metadata was provided uncurated.

Each collaborating institution followed its own protocols to collect whole blood in K2EDTA tubes. For TCRbeta analysis, collaborators shipped samples in one of three forms: frozen whole blood, isolated PBMCs, or DNA extracted from either of those sample types. The immunoSEQ Assay, a bias-controlled multiplex PCR, was used to amplify TCRbeta CDR3 regions from genomic DNA. In the paper's pipeline: Within the assay, amplification of reference gene primers was used to estimate how many nucleated cells each sample contained. Sequence reads were collapsed and filtered to measure the absolute abundance of every unique TCRbeta CDR3 rearrangement. For each sample, productive Simpson clonality was calculated by taking the square root of Simpson's diversity index across productive rearrangements. TCRdb retrieved this table from immuneACCESS and kept in-frame rearrangements only. Not all clones are present; in checked studies, unresolved V genes account for under half, and no reason is known for the remainder. V, J and clone size derive from that table, while D and trimming were established from the DNA sequence. This sample lists 45,000 to 70,000 clones; roughly 80% were detected once. The ten largest make up roughly 22% of the sample.

The origin of this receptor is a woman aged 60-75 years with acute or convalescent COVID-19. The receptor chain draws on TRBV7-9 and TRBJ2-3; the central 13 bases match TRBD2. Sequencing input: peripheral blood. CDR3 loop: CASSLLAGGTDTQYF. The sequenced DNA: TGTGCCAGCAGCCTACTAGCGGGGGGGACAGATACGCAGTATTTT.